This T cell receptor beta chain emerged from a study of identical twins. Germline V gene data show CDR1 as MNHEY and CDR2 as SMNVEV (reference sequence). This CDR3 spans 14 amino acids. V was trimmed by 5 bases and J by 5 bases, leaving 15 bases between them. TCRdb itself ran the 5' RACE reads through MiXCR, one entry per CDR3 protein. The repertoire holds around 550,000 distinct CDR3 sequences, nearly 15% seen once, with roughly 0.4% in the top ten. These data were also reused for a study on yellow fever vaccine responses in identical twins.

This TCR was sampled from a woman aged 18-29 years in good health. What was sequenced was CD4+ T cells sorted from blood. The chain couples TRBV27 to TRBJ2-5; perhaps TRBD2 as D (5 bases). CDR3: CASSRADGRETQYF. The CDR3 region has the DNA TGTGCCAGCAGTCGAGCGGATGGAAGGGAGACCCAGTACTTC.